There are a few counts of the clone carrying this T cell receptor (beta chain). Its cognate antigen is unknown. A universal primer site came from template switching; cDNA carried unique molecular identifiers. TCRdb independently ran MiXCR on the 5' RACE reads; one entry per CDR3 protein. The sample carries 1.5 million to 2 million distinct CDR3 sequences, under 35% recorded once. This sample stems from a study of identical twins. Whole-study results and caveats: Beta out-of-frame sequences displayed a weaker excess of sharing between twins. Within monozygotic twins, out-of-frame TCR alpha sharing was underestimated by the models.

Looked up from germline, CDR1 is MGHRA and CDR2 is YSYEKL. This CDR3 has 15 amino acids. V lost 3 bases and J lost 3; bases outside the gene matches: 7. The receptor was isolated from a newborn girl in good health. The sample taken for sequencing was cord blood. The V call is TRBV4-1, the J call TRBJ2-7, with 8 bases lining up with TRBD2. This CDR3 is CASSQDLAGLYEQYF. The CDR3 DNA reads TGCGCCAGCAGCCAGGATCTAGCGGGCCTCTACGAGCAGTACTTC.